The 5 T cell receptor beta chains below all came from one sample that was sequenced in a study of shared clonotypes between healthy human individuals. Produced via immunoSEQ multiplex PCR; TCRdb's table is partial and in-frame only. The repertoire holds about 2.3 million clones, under 95% seen once, with 0.3% to 0.4% in the top ten. Sequencing was performed on naive CD4+ T cells from PBMCs. Subset of the sample: CD45RA+ positively selected. The receptors originated from a man between 18 and 29 years old in good health. Some clones in this sample may be carry-over from other donors' samples.

This chain links TRBV15 with TRBJ2-7; TRBD2 matches 7 bases. V was pared by 3 bases and J by 2 bases, with 7 bases of the junction left unmatched. Germline V CDR1 and CDR2: LNHNV, YYDKDF (reference sequence). There are 15 residues in the CDR3. The CDR3 sequence is CATSRGPRGAYEQYF. The CDR3 coding sequence is TGTGCCACCAGCAGGGGACCCCGGGGGGCCTACGAGCAGTACTTC.

V and J are TRBV19 and TRBJ2-2, with D uncertain. Per the germline V gene, CDR1 is LNHDA and CDR2 is SQIVND (reference sequence). Deletions cut 3 bases from V and 10 bases from J, with 15 bases between. CDR3 length: 14 amino acids. The CDR3 nucleotides are TGTGCCAGTAGTATCCTCCGAGGCGGCGCGGAGCTGTTTTTT. Translated, it gives CASSILRGGAELFF. The variable domain in full, completed from reference TRBV19 and TRBJ2-2, reads DGGITQSPKYLFRKEGQNVTLSCEQNLNHDAMYWYRQDPGQGLRLIYYSQIVNDFQKGDIAEGYSVSREKKESFPLTVTSAQKNPTAFYLCASSILRGGAELFFGEGSRLTVL.

This clone occurred a few times. V and J are TRBV7-9 and TRBJ1-1, with no clear D. The CDR3 length is 13 residues. Deletions cut 4 bases from V and 2 bases from J, with 8 bases between. Germline loops: CDR1 SEHNR, CDR2 FQNEAQ (reference sequence). The DNA of the CDR3 is TGTGCCAGCAGCTATCAGGTAAACACTGAAGCTTTCTTT. It encodes CASSYQVNTEAFF.

The genes are TRBV13 and TRBJ1-1; D is perhaps TRBD1 (6 bases). There are 16 residues in the CDR3. The germline V gene has CDR1 PRHDT and CDR2 FYEKMQ (reference sequence). The V and J ends lost 5 bases and 5 bases respectively, with 21 bases between them. CDR3: CASSKGAGGVWTEAFF. Written as DNA, the CDR3 is TGTGCCAGCAGCAAGGGTGCGGGGGGCGTGTGGACTGAAGCTTTCTTT.

The chain carries TRBV4-1 and TRBJ2-7, with 10 bases identical to TRBD2. CDR3 size: 18 residues. V gave up 1 base and J gave up 4 bases; unmatched junction bases: 13. Germline-derived CDR1 and CDR2 are MGHRA and YSYEKL. DNA for the CDR3: TGCGCCAGCAGCCAAGTAGTCCCTAGCGGGAGAGTGTCGTACGAGCAGTACTTC. The encoded protein is CASSQVVPSGRVSYEQYF.